This T cell receptor (beta chain) was documented in a study of shared clonotypes between healthy human individuals. In the study overall: The plates for each donor numbered three CD4 naive, three CD4 memory, two CD8 naive and one CD8 memory.

Turning to this clone: What it recognizes is unknown.

Germline CDR1 reads MDHEN; CDR2 reads SYDVKM. This CDR3 has 16 residues. V shed 7 bases and J shed 0 bases, with 15 bases lying between them. The repertoire was sequenced with immunoSEQ multiplex PCR; TCRdb's copy has only in-frame clones and lacks some. This table has roughly 590,000 clones, nearly 97% appearing once. Terminally differentiated effector memory CD45RA+ cells were excluded from the naive CD8 cells, which were CD45RO-negative and positively selected for CCR7. Healthy HIV-negative adults with no recent acute infections or vaccinations were recruited as donors. Study-wide results and limits: Clonotypes not shared had lower generation probabilities than those common to all four donors. Though the depth was large, rarefaction showed that sorted-subset sequencing was incomplete.

The receptor was derived from a woman aged 25 to 39 in good health. Sequencing used naive CD8+ T cells sorted from blood. The V call is TRBV28, the J call TRBJ1-4, with D possibly being TRBD1 (5 bases). The chain's CDR3 is CASTPGTDSTNEKLFF. The CDR3 bases are TGTGCCAGCACCCCGGGGACTGATTCAACTAATGAAAAACTGTTTTTT.